Described below is a single T cell receptor beta chain sequence and its context. This clonotype was observed a few times. It lacks a known antigen. No quality values exist for individual bases; no much larger clone is one base distant. Set within a cohort of healthcare workers in London, UK, this nested case-control study involved weekly PCR testing of nasopharyngeal swabs along with blood sampling. Healthcare workers were recruited during the week of the UK lockdown, between 23 and 31 March 2020, and followed weekly for up to 16 weeks. The CDR3 covers 15 residues, taking in both the cysteine and the phenylalanine. Only CDR3 DNA remains: 45 bases, in frame from the first base. CDR1 is given as SGHRS and CDR2 as YFSETQ, both from the germline V gene. V loses 2 bases of germline sequence and J loses 1 base, and the interval between the two ends is 7 bases. The data stem from a study of early T cells in non-severe SARS-CoV-2 infection (dated by TCRdb to 2020 to 2022). Study-wide context: Bulk RNA from unsorted whole blood was used for TCR sequencing, so alpha and beta chains could not be paired. Results the study describes overall, beyond this receptor: Matching against VDJdb was skewed toward anti-spike CD8 responses, likely underestimated virus-specific expansions, and missed private and CD4 specificities.

Library preparation was by 5' RACE. The sequencer listed for this sample is NextSeq 500. To correct for sequencing error and PCR bias, the TCR library protocol tagged individual cDNA molecules with unique molecular identifiers. Both TCR alpha and beta chains were sequenced, and tight co-correlation was observed between alpha and beta sequence abundances in each sample. In the original analysis: Decombinator V4 was used to perform V gene, J gene and CDR3 annotation of TCR sequences. TCRs were defined as expanded if a significant change between any two time points was detected under a Poisson model with p below 0.0001. Abundances of TCRs were expressed as counts per million after normalisation to the total number of TCRs sequenced in each sample. TRAV1-2 paired with TRAJ12, TRAJ20 or TRAJ33 defined MAIT TCRs, while TRAV10 paired with TRAJ18 defined iNKT TCRs. A search of VDJdb, accessed on 1 November 2021, was run for TCRs annotated to CMV, EBV and SARS-CoV-2, with TCRs annotated for multiple antigens excluded. The raw public reads went through TCRdb reprocessing: fastp at Q25, MiXCR clone calling, in-frame beta chains kept. Rows with one shared CDR3 protein collapse into an entry with the most common genes and DNA. These V and J calls are TCRdb output, not the study's own analysis. A total of tens of thousands of distinct CDR3 sequences appear in this sample, approximately 6.5% of them only once. The ten largest clones capture about a fifth of the sample.

This sequence was found in an adult who was a healthcare worker with PCR-confirmed SARS-CoV-2 infection or an uninfected control (not recorded which). The chain links TRBV5-1 with TRBJ1-6, with TRBD1 as a weak D call on 5 bases. The sequencing here drew on whole blood, taken at baseline. This receptor has the CDR3 CASSFEGSYNSPLHF. The bases are TGCGCCAGCAGCTTTGAGGGGTCCTATAATTCACCCCTCCACTTT.